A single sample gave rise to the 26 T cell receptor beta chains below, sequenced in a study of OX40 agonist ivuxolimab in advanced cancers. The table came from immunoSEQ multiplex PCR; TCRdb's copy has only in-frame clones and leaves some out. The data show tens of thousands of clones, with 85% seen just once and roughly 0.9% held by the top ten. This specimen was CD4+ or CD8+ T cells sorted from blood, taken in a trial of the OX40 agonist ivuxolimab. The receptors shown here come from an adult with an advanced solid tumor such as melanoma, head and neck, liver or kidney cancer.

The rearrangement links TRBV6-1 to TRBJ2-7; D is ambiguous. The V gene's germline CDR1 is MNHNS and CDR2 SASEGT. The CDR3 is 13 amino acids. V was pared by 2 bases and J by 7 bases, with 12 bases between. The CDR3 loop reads CASSERLTGEQYF. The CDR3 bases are TGTGCCAGCAGTGAACGGCTGACCGGGGAGCAGTACTTC.

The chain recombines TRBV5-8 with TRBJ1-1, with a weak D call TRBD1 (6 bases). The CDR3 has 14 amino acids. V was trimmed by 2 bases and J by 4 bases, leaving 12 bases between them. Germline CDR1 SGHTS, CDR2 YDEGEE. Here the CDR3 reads CASSFAQGTTEAFF. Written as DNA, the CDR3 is TGTGCCAGCAGCTTCGCCCAGGGGACCACTGAAGCTTTCTTT.

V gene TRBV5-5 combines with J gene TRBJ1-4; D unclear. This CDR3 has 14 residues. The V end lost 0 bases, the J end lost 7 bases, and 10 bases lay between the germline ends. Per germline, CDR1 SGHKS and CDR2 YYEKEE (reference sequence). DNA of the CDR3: TGTGCCAGCAGCTTGGGACGATTGGGTGAAAAACTGTTTTTT. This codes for CASSLGRLGEKLFF.

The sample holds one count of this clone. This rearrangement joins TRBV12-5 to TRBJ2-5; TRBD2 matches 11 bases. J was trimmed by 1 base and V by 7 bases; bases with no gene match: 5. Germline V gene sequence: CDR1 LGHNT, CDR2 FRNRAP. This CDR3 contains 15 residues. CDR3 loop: CASATGLAAQETQYF. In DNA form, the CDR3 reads TGTGCTAGTGCCACGGGACTAGCGGCCCAAGAGACCCAGTACTTC. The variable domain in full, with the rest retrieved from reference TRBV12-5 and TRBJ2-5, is DARVTQTPRHKVTEMGQEVTMRCQPILGHNTVFWYRQTMMQGLELLAYFRNRAPLDDSGMPKDRFSAEMPDATLATLKIQPSEPRDSAVYFCASATGLAAQETQYFGPGTRLLVL.

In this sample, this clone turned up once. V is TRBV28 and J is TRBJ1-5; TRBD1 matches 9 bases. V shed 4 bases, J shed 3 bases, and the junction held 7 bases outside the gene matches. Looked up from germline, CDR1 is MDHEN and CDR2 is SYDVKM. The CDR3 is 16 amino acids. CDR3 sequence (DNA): TGTGCCAGCAGTTCCATGGACAGGGGAAACAATCAGCCCCAGCATTTT. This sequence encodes CASSSMDRGNNQPQHF.

The CDR3 bases are TGTGCCAGCAGCCCCCGAGATGCCTACACCGGGGAGCTGTTTTTT. This gives the protein CASSPRDAYTGELFF. The chain couples TRBV7-6 to TRBJ2-2; no clear D. Germline V gene sequence: CDR1 SGHVS, CDR2 FNYEAQ. The length of the CDR3 is 15 residues. V shed 5 bases and J shed 3 bases, with 13 bases lying between them.

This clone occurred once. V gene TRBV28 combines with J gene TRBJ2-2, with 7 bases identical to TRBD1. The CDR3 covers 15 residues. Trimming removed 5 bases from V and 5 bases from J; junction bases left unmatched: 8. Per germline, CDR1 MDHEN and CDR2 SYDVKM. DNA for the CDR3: TGTGCCAGCAGTGAAGGGGGCCTCGGGACCGGGGAGCTGTTTTTT. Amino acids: CASSEGGLGTGELFF.

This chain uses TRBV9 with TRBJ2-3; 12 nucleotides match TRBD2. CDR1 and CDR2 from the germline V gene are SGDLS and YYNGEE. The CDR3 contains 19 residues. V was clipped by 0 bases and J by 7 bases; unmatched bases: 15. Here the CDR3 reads CASSVVGTSGLGGLNTQYF. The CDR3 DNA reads TGTGCCAGCAGCGTAGTCGGGACTAGCGGGCTTGGGGGCCTGAATACGCAGTATTTT.

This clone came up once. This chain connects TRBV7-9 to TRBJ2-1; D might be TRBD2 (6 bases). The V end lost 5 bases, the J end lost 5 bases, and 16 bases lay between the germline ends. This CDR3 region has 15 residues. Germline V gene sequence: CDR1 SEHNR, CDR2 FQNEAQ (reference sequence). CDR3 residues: CASSRTGTGNNEQFF. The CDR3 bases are TGTGCCAGCAGCAGAACCGGGACTGGTAACAATGAGCAGTTCTTC.

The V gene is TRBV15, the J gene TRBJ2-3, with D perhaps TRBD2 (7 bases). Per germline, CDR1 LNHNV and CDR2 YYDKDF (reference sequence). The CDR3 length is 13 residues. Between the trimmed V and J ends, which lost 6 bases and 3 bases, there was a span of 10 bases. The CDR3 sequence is CATRGGGTDTQYF. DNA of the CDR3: TGTGCCACCAGGGGAGGGGGGACAGATACGCAGTATTTT.

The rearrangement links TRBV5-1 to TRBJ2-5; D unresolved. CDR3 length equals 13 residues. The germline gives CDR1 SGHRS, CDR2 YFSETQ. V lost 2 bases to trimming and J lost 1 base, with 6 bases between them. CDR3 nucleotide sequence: TGCGCCAGCAGCTTAAACTTCCAAGAGACCCAGTACTTC. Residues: CASSLNFQETQYF.

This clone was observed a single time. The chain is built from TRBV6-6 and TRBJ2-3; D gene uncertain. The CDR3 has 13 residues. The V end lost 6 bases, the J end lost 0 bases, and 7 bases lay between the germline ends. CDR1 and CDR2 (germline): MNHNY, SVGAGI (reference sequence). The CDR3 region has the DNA TGTGCCAGCAGCCCGCCAAGCACAGATACGCAGTATTTT. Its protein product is CASSPPSTDTQYF.

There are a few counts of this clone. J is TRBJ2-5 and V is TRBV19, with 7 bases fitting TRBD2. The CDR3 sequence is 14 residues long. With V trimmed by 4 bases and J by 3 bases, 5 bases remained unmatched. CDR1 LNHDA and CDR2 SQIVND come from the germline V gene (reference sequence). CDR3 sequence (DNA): TGTGCCAGTAGTACCATCCTAGCGGAAGAGACCCAGTACTTC. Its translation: CASSTILAEETQYF.

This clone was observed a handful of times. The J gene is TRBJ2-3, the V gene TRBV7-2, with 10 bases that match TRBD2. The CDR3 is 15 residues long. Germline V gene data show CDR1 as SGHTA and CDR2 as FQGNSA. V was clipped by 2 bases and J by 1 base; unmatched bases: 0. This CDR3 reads CASSLLAGGTDTQYF. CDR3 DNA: TGTGCCAGCAGCTTACTAGCGGGGGGCACAGATACGCAGTATTTT.

The CDR3 region is CASSQGGGYATEAFF. In DNA, the CDR3 is TGTGCCAGTAGTCAAGGGGGAGGGTACGCCACTGAAGCTTTCTTT. V and J are TRBV19 and TRBJ1-1; weak D call: TRBD1 (6 bases). Germline loops: CDR1 LNHDA, CDR2 SQIVND (reference sequence). V was shortened by 5 bases and J by 4 bases, with 17 bases between the two germline ends. The CDR3 totals 15 residues.

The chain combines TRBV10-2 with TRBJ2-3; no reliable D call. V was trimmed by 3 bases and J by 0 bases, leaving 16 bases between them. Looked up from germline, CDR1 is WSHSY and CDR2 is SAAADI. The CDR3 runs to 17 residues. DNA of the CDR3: TGCGCCAGCAGTGATCGTACAAGCGACCTTAGCACAGATACGCAGTATTTT. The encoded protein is CASSDRTSDLSTDTQYF.

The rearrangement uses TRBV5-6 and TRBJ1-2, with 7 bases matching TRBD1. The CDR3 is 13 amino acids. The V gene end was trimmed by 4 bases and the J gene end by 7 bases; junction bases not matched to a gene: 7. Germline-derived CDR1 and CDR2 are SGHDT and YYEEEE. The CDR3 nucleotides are TGTGCCAGCAGCCCCAACAGGGGAGGTGGCTACACCTTC. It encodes CASSPNRGGGYTF.

The CDR3 DNA reads TGTGCCAGCAGCAAAGCAGGGGAAGGCTACACCTTC. Its translation: CASSKAGEGYTF. This chain links TRBV21-1 with TRBJ1-2; TRBD1 reflects the table's D call only, with no check against the DNA. TRBV21-1 is noted as a pseudogene. CDR3 length: 12 residues.

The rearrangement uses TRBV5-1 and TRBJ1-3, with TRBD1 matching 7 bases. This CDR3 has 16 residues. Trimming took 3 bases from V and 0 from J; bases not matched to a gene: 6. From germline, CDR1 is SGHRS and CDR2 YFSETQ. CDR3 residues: CASSSQGVGSGNTIYF. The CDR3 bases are TGCGCCAGCAGCTCGCAGGGGGTGGGCTCTGGAAACACCATATATTTT.

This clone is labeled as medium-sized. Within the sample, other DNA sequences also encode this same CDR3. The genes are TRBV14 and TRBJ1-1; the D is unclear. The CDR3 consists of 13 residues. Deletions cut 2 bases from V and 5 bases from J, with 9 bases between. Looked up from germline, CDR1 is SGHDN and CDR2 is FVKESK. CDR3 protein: CASSQSSRTEAFF. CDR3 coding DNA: TGTGCCAGCAGCCAAAGTAGTCGTACTGAAGCTTTCTTT.

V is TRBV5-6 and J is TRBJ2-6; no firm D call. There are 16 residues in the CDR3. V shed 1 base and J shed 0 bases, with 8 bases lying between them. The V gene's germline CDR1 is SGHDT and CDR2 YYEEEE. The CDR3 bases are TGTGCCAGCAGCTTGATCTCCCTCTCTGGGGCCAACGTCCTGACTTTC. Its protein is CASSLISLSGANVLTF. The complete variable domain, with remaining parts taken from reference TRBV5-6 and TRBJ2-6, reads DAGVTQSPTHLIKTRGQQVTLRCSPKSGHDTVSWYQQALGQGPQFIFQYYEEEERQRGNFPDRFSGHQFPNYSSELNVNALLLGDSALYLCASSLISLSGANVLTFGAGSRLTVL.

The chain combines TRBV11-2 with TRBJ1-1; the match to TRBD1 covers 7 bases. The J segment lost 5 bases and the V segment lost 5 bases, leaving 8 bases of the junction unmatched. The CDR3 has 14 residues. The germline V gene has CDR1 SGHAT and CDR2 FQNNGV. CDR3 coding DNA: TGTGCCAGCAGCCGTATTGGGACAGCAACTGAAGCTTTCTTT. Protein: CASSRIGTATEAFF.

The DNA of the CDR3 is TGTGCCAGCAGCTTTTCAGGGGACACTGAAGCTTTCTTT. It codes for CASSFSGDTEAFF. This chain joins TRBV7-2 and TRBJ1-1, with D possibly matching TRBD1 (6 bases). Trimming left V 3 bases short and J 3 bases short, with 8 bases between. Germline values: CDR1 SGHTA, CDR2 FQGNSA. The CDR3 has 13 amino acids.

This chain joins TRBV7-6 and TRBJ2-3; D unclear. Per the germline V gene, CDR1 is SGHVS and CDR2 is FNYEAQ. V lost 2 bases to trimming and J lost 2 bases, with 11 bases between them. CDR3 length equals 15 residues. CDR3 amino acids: CASSLSSYYTDTQYF. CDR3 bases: TGTGCCAGCAGCTTATCCTCTTACTACACAGATACGCAGTATTTT.

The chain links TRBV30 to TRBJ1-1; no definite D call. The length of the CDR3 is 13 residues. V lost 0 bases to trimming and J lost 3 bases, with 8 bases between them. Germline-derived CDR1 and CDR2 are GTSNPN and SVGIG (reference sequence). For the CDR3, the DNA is TGTGCCTGGAGTGTAGGGAGGGACACTGAAGCTTTCTTT. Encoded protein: CAWSVGRDTEAFF.

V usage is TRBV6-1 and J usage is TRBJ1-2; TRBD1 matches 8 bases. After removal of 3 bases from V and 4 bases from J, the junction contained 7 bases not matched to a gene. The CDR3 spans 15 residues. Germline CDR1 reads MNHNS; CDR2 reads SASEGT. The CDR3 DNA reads TGTGCCAGCAGTGAGCCACAGGGGGTCCTCTATGGCTACACCTTC. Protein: CASSEPQGVLYGYTF.